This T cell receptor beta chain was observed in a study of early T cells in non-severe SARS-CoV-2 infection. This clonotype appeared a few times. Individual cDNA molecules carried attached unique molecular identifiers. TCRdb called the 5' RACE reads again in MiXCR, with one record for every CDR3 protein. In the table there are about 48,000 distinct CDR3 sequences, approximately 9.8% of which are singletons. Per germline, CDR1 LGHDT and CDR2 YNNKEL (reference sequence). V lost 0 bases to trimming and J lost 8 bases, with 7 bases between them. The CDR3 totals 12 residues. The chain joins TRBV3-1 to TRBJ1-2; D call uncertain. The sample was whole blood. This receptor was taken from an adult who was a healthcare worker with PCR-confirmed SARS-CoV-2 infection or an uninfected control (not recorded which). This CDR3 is CASSQDGRGYTF. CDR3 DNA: TGTGCCAGCAGCCAAGATGGAAGAGGCTACACCTTC.